This T cell receptor (beta chain) was profiled in a study of STAT3 mutations in large granular lymphocyte leukemia. Overall study results and limits: Clonal expansion was inferred from other time points because no sample existed at each clone's first appearance. Every T-LGLL patient had at least one immunodominant TCRbeta clonotype. TCR clonotype switching after therapy occurred in about 30% of the 18 patients.

The CDR3 sequence is 13 residues long. Trimming took off 2 bases at V and 4 bases at J, with 10 bases between the two ends. Germline V gene data show CDR1 as GTSNPN and CDR2 as SVGIG (reference sequence). On this clone: Its target is unknown.

Each sample's TCRbeta library yielded on average around 42,000 productive templates. Libraries were prepared by immunoSEQ multiplex PCR; TCRdb keeps only in-frame clonotypes and omits some of them. The sample contains about 10,000 clones, approximately 90% of which appear only once. The receptor's source is a man in his sixties with T-cell large granular lymphocyte leukemia. Some clones in this sample may be carry-over from other donors' samples. The source material was peripheral blood mononuclear cells. The rearrangement joins TRBV30 to TRBJ2-3, with no clear D. The CDR3 sequence is CAWSSLPADTQYF. The CDR3 DNA sequence: TGTGCCTGGAGTTCTCTACCGGCAGATACGCAGTATTTT.